A single sample gave rise to the 27 T cell receptor beta chains below, sequenced in a study of cytomegalovirus exposure and HLA in healthy donors. The PCR made use of 60 Vbeta and 13 Jbeta primers. Clones were sequenced by immunoSEQ multiplex PCR, and TCRdb holds only the in-frame ones, with some missing. The table shows about 120,000 clones, with 79% occurring only once. Sequenced material: PBMCs. These receptors were collected from a man aged 25-40 years in good health and CMV-seropositive.

The chain uses TRBV5-1 and TRBJ1-2; D possibly corresponds to TRBD1 (6 bases). V was shortened by 4 bases and J by 3 bases, with 16 bases between the two germline ends. Germline loops: CDR1 SGHRS, CDR2 YFSETQ. The CDR3 contains 15 residues. The CDR3 bases are TGCGCCAGCAGCGAAGGGACACTAGGCGACTATGGCTACACCTTC. Its translation: CASSEGTLGDYGYTF.

A single count supports this clone. The chain recombines TRBV6-6 with TRBJ1-2; a possible D gene is TRBD1 (6 bases). Trimming cost V 4 bases and J 5 bases, with 14 bases left between them. Germline V gives CDR1 MNHNY, CDR2 SVGAGI (reference sequence). The CDR3 extends over 14 amino acids. CDR3 in amino acids: CASSSNRVGYGYTF. The CDR3 nucleotides are TGTGCCAGCAGTTCCAACAGGGTGGGATATGGCTACACCTTC.

The rearrangement links TRBV6-6 to TRBJ2-4; the match to TRBD1 covers 7 bases. With 10 bases clipped from V and 4 bases from J, the junction kept 10 bases outside the gene matches. This CDR3 is 14 amino acids long. CDR1 is MNHNY and CDR2 is SVGAGI in the germline V gene (reference sequence). The CDR3 spells CATIETGNKNIQYF. In nucleotides, the CDR3 is TGTGCCACCATCGAGACAGGGAATAAAAACATTCAGTACTTC.

The V call is TRBV13, the J call TRBJ2-2; the match to TRBD1 covers 9 bases. The CDR3 runs to 19 residues. V was clipped by 7 bases and J by 4 bases; unmatched bases: 19. The germline CDR1 and CDR2 sequences are PRHDT and FYEKMQ (reference sequence). The CDR3 DNA reads TGTGCCAGCACCTTCCTTTGGGCTACAGGGGGCGGGATCACCGGGGAGCTGTTTTTT. Translated, it gives CASTFLWATGGGITGELFF.

This clone was observed a single time. The chain joins TRBV2 to TRBJ1-2; unclear D gene. Germline assignment: CDR1 SNHLY and CDR2 FYNNEI. The V gene lost 0 bases and the J gene lost 0 bases, with 11 bases spanning the gap. This CDR3 is 16 amino acids long. CDR3 DNA sequence: TGTGCCAGCAGTGAAGCGCTAGGCAGCTCTAACTATGGCTACACCTTC. It yields the protein CASSEALGSSNYGYTF.

The chain couples TRBV7-6 to TRBJ2-3, with 11 bases that match TRBD2. The CDR3 length is 16 residues. Germline V lookup: CDR1 SGHVS, CDR2 FNYEAQ. The V segment lost 2 bases and the J segment 2 bases; nucleotides outside the gene matches: 3. DNA of the CDR3: TGTGCCAGCAGCTTAACTAGCGGGGGCGACACAGATACGCAGTATTTT. As protein: CASSLTSGGDTDTQYF. Variable domain in full (rest from reference TRBV7-6 and TRBJ2-3): GAGVSQSPRYKVTKRGQDVALRCDPISGHVSLYWYRQALGQGPEFLTYFNYEAQQDKSGLPNDRFSAERPEGSISTLTIQRTEQRDSAMYRCASSLTSGGDTDTQYFGPGTRLTVL.

This chain connects TRBV4-3 to TRBJ1-3; TRBD1 matches at 7 bases. The ends lost 5 bases at V and 6 bases at J; junction bases unmatched: 7. Per germline, CDR1 LGHNA and CDR2 YSLEER. CDR3 length equals 14 residues. This CDR3 is CASSFDRAENTIYF. In DNA form, the CDR3 reads TGCGCCAGCAGCTTTGACAGGGCGGAAAACACCATATATTTT.

The chain has TRBV5-8 and TRBJ2-7; no firm D call. V gave up 6 bases and J gave up 6 bases, with 7 bases separating them. Germline V gives CDR1 SGHTS, CDR2 YDEGEE. The CDR3 sequence is 10 residues long. The CDR3 spells CASIPFEQYF. In DNA, the CDR3 is TGTGCCAGCATCCCCTTCGAGCAGTACTTC.

In the case of this clone: This sample also contains other DNA sequences that code for the same CDR3. The chain recombines TRBV4-3 with TRBJ2-2, with a possible D match to TRBD2 (5 bases). The germline V gene encodes CDR1 LGHNA and CDR2 YSLEER. The CDR3 totals 15 residues. V was pared by 3 bases and J by 0 bases, with 8 bases between. The DNA for the CDR3 is TGCGCCAGCAGCCAGGACGGGGCGAACACCGGGGAGCTGTTTTTT. It is translated as CASSQDGANTGELFF.

The J gene is TRBJ2-1, the V gene TRBV11-3; D is possibly TRBD2 (5 bases). Germline V gives CDR1 SGHNT, CDR2 YENEEA. V lost 4 bases and J 1 base, leaving 8 bases between the germline ends. The CDR3 consists of 14 residues. The CDR3 DNA follows: TGTGCCAGCAGCTCTGACTATTCCTACAATGAGCAGTTCTTC. Amino acids: CASSSDYSYNEQFF.

The CDR3 sequence is CASSPQGNIQYF. Here the CDR3 DNA reads TGTGCCAGCAGCCCCCAGGGAAACATTCAGTACTTC. The rearrangement uses TRBV9 and TRBJ2-4, with D perhaps TRBD1 (5 bases). Deletions cut 4 bases from V and 6 bases from J, with 8 bases between. The CDR3 loop spans 12 amino acids. From germline, CDR1 is SGDLS and CDR2 YYNGEE. Drawing the rest from reference TRBV9 and TRBJ2-4, the complete variable domain is DSGVTQTPKHLITATGQRVTLRCSPRSGDLSVYWYQQSLDQGLQFLIQYYNGEERAKGNILERFSAQQFPDLHSELNLSSLELGDSALYFCASSPQGNIQYFGAGTRLSVL.

This clone occurred once. The genes are TRBV6-5 and TRBJ2-1, with 7 bases lining up with TRBD2. After removal of 0 bases from V and 10 bases from J, the junction contained 6 bases not matched to a gene. This CDR3 region has 14 residues. Germline CDR1 MNHEY, CDR2 SVGAGI. The CDR3 reads CASSYSLGGGEQFF. CDR3 DNA sequence: TGTGCCAGCAGTTACTCCCTCGGGGGAGGGGAGCAGTTCTTC.

CDR3 bases: TGTGCCAGCAGCCAAAGCGCCGGGACAGGGGTTTTCGTTGACGAGCAGTACTTC. Residues: CASSQSAGTGVFVDEQYF. V gene TRBV28 combines with J gene TRBJ2-7; the match to TRBD1 covers 10 bases. V shed 6 bases and J 5 bases; nucleotides not matched to a gene: 19. Germline V gene sequence: CDR1 MDHEN, CDR2 SYDVKM. This CDR3 spans 18 amino acids.

This clone was picked up a small number of times. J is TRBJ2-7 and V is TRBV6-5; 12 bases map to TRBD2. V lost 4 bases to trimming and J lost 1 base; unmatched junction nucleotides: 2. Germline CDR1 is MNHEY and CDR2 is SVGAGI. This CDR3 spans 15 amino acids. This CDR3 reads CASSLTSGGSYEQYF. DNA of the CDR3: TGTGCCAGCAGTTTAACTAGCGGGGGGTCCTACGAGCAGTACTTC.

In this sample, this clone turned up a few times. The CDR3 spells CASSVGGGTEQFF. The CDR3 DNA reads TGTGCCAGCAGCGTAGGAGGGGGCACTGAGCAGTTCTTC. This chain links TRBV9 with TRBJ2-1, with 7 bases identical to TRBD1. Germline CDR1 is SGDLS and CDR2 is YYNGEE. J was trimmed by 9 bases and V by 0 bases; bases with no gene match: 3. CDR3 size: 13 residues.

J is TRBJ1-1 and V is TRBV7-9; D gene uncertain. Trimming took 5 bases from V and 5 from J, leaving 15 bases between them. CDR3 length: 14 residues. Germline-derived CDR1 and CDR2 are SEHNR and FQNEAQ (reference sequence). The CDR3 region is CASSPWPLWTEAFF. The CDR3 bases are TGTGCCAGCAGCCCCTGGCCATTGTGGACTGAAGCTTTCTTT.

The chain links TRBV5-1 to TRBJ2-7; 8 bases match TRBD1. The CDR3 is made up of 15 amino acids. Germline CDR1 and CDR2: SGHRS and YFSETQ. J gave up 1 base and V 0 bases, and 3 bases lay outside the gene matches. CDR3 sequence: CASSLGTGFSYEQYF. The CDR3 region has the DNA TGCGCCAGCAGCTTGGGGACAGGGTTTTCCTACGAGCAGTACTTC.

This clone has a handful of counts. The chain carries TRBV7-2 and TRBJ2-7, with D maybe TRBD2 (6 bases). Trimming shortened V by 4 bases and J by 5 bases, and 18 bases separated the two germline ends. Germline V gene lookup returns CDR1 SGHTA and CDR2 FQGNSA. CDR3 length equals 15 residues. CDR3 sequence (DNA): TGTGCCAGCAGCTCGGAGGGCGCCGCTCGGAACGAGCAGTACTTC. Its translation: CASSSEGAARNEQYF.

The chain uses TRBV7-3 and TRBJ1-1; D remains unclear. Germline lookup yields CDR1 SGHTA and CDR2 FQGTGA. The CDR3 length is 13 residues. Trimming shortened V by 5 bases and J by 3 bases, and 10 bases separated the two germline ends. CDR3 sequence (DNA): TGTGCCAGCAGCAAGGACTGGGACACTGAAGCTTTCTTT. It yields the protein CASSKDWDTEAFF.

The chain carries TRBV6-6 and TRBJ2-1, with D possibly TRBD1 on 5 matching bases. The V and J ends lost 5 bases and 4 bases respectively, with 9 bases between them. CDR3 length: 13 amino acids. CDR1 is MNHNY and CDR2 is SVGAGI in the germline V gene (reference sequence). The CDR3 DNA reads TGTGCCAGCAGTCTAGGGGCGTACAATGAGCAGTTCTTC. This sequence encodes CASSLGAYNEQFF.

The V gene is TRBV7-8, the J gene TRBJ1-1, with 11 bases lining up with TRBD1. V trimming: 4 bases; J trimming: 4 bases; junction bases outside the gene matches: 8. The CDR3 covers 16 residues. Per the germline V gene, CDR1 is SGHVS and CDR2 is FQNEAQ. The CDR3 region is CASSSGPGTGGTEAFF. In nucleotides, the CDR3 is TGTGCCAGCAGCTCTGGGCCCGGGACAGGGGGCACTGAAGCTTTCTTT.

The chain joins TRBV6-5 to TRBJ2-1, with 8 bases that match TRBD1. Losses at the gene ends were 4 bases for V and 0 bases for J; bases not matched to a gene: 2. CDR3 length equals 15 residues. Germline lookup yields CDR1 MNHEY and CDR2 SVGAGI. CDR3 protein: CASSFGQGSYNEQFF. The DNA for the CDR3 is TGTGCCAGCAGTTTCGGACAGGGCTCCTACAATGAGCAGTTCTTC.

This clone has a handful of counts. This chain links TRBV29-1 with TRBJ2-6; D perhaps matches TRBD2 (6 bases). The CDR3 is 15 amino acids. In germline, CDR1 is SQVTM, CDR2 ANQGSEA. The V end lost 3 bases, the J end lost 3 bases, and 12 bases lay between the germline ends. CDR3 sequence reads: CSVEGGTVGANVLTF. CDR3 DNA sequence: TGCAGCGTTGAGGGGGGAACAGTTGGGGCCAACGTCCTGACTTTC. Based on the CDR3 plus reference TRBV29-1 and TRBJ2-6, the full variable domain is SAVISQKPSRDICQRGTSLTIQCQVDSQVTMMFWYRQQPGQSLTLIATANQGSEATYESGFVIDKFPISRPNLTFSTLTVSNMSPEDSSIYLCSVEGGTVGANVLTFGAGSRLTVL.

The chain combines TRBV4-1 with TRBJ2-7, with TRBD2 matching over 12 bases. Trimming removed 2 bases from V and 2 bases from J; junction bases left unmatched: 1. The V gene's germline CDR1 is MGHRA and CDR2 YSYEKL. CDR3 length equals 15 residues. CDR3 nucleotide sequence: TGCGCCAGCAGCCAACTAGCGGGAGGGCCCTACGAGCAGTACTTC. Its translation: CASSQLAGGPYEQYF.

The V gene is TRBV6-5, the J gene TRBJ1-5; 7 bases are shared with TRBD1. From germline, CDR1 is MNHEY and CDR2 SVGAGI. CDR3 size: 15 residues. With V trimmed by 2 bases and J by 6 bases, 7 bases remained unmatched. In DNA, the CDR3 is TGTGCCAGCAGTTACCCACAGGGGCGAGGTCAGCCCCAGCATTTT. This encodes CASSYPQGRGQPQHF.

The V and J genes are TRBV7-2 and TRBJ1-5; TRBD1 might be the D (5 bases). Deletions cut 1 base from V and 2 bases from J, with 9 bases between. The CDR3 has 15 residues. Germline loops: CDR1 SGHTA, CDR2 FQGNSA. The CDR3 loop is CASSLVGLGNQPQHF. DNA for the CDR3: TGTGCCAGCAGCTTAGTGGGACTCGGCAATCAGCCCCAGCATTTT.

The rearrangement uses TRBV5-1 and TRBJ1-1, with D uncertain. Germline CDR1 and CDR2: SGHRS and YFSETQ. V shed 1 base and J shed 2 bases, with 9 bases lying between them. This CDR3 region has 14 residues. DNA of the CDR3: TGCGCCAGCAGCTTGCGGGTTTATAACACTGAAGCTTTCTTT. As protein: CASSLRVYNTEAFF.